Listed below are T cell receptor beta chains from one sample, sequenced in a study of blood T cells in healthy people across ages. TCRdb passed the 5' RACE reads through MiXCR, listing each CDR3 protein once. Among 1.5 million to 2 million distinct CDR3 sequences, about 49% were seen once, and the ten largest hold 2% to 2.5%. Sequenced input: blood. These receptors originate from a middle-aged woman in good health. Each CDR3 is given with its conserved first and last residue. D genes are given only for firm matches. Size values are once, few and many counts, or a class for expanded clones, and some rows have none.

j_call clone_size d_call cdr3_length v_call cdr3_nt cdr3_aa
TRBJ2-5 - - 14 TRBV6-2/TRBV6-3 TGTGCCAGCAGTTACTCGGGGGTTTCGGAGACCCAGTACTTC CASSYSGVSETQYF
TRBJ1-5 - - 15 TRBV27 TGTGCCAGCAGTTTAGCGGGGGGGCAAAATCAGCCCCAGCATTTT CASSLAGGQNQPQHF
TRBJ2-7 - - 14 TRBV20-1 TGCAGTGCTAGCTTAGCGGAACTGACCTACGAGCAGTACTTC CSASLAELTYEQYF
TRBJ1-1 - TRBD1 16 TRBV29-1 TGCAGCGTTGTGAACCTTATGAAGGGGGCGCGCACTGAAGCTTTCTTT CSVVNLMKGARTEAFF
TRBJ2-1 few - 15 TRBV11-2 TGTGCCAGCAGCTTAGATGGGGCAGGGCAGCATGAGCAGTTCTTC CASSLDGAGQHEQFF
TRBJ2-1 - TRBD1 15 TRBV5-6 TGTGCCAGCAGCTCCCAGGGGGCCTTTTACAATGAGCAGTTCTTC CASSSQGAFYNEQFF
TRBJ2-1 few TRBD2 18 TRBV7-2 TGTGCCAGCAGGACAGGTGGGCTAGCGGGGGGGCAGTTCAATGAGCAGTTCTTC CASRTGGLAGGQFNEQFF
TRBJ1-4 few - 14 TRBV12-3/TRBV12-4 TGTGCCAGCAGTTTACTGTCGGTGAATGAAAAACTGTTTTTT CASSLLSVNEKLFF
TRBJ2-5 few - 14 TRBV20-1 TGCAGTGCTAGAGATCCACCTGGGAGAGAGACCCAGTACTTC CSARDPPGRETQYF
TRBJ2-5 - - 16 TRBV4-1 TGCGCCAGCAGCCAAGAGAGTGGACATAAGCAAGAGACCCAGTACTTC CASSQESGHKQETQYF
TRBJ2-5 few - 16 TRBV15 TGTGCCACCAGCAGAGCCGACGACAGGCCACAAGAGACCCAGTACTTC CATSRADDRPQETQYF
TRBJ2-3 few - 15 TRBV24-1 TGTGCCACCAGTGATACCCGGGGGGCGACAGATACGCAGTATTTT CATSDTRGATDTQYF
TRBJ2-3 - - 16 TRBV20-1 TGCAGTGCTGGTACGGCGGGCGCTAGAAGCACAGATACGCAGTATTTT CSAGTAGARSTDTQYF
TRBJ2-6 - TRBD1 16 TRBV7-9 TGTGCCAGCAGCCCACCAACAGGGGTTTGGGCCAACGTCCTGACTTTC CASSPPTGVWANVLTF
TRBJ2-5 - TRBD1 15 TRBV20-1 TGCAGTGCTGTCATTCAACGGGACAGTCAAGAGACCCAGTACTTC CSAVIQRDSQETQYF
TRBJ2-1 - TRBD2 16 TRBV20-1 TGCAGTGCTAGAGCCCCTCTGGCTAGCGGGGATAATGAGCAGTTCTTC CSARAPLASGDNEQFF
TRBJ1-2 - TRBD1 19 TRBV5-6 TGTGCCAGCAGCTTGTACGGGTGGGGACCTCGACAGGGGGCTTATGGCTACACCTTC CASSLYGWGPRQGAYGYTF
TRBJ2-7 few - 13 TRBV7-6 TGTGCCAGCAGCTTAGTCTCTCTTAGCGAGCAGTACTTC CASSLVSLSEQYF
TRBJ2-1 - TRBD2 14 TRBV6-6 TGTGCCAGCACGTTCAGCGGGGGCTACAATGAGCAGTTCTTC CASTFSGGYNEQFF
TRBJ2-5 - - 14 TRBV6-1 TGTGCCAGCAGTGAAGGAGGGTGGGCAGAGACCCAGTACTTC CASSEGGWAETQYF
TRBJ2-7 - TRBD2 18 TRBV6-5 TGTGCCAGCAGTACCGATCTGGGGACTAGCGGGGGGACCTACGAGCAGTACTTC CASSTDLGTSGGTYEQYF
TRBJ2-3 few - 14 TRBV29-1 TGCAGCGTTGAAGCCCACGGGGGCACAGATACGCAGTATTTT CSVEAHGGTDTQYF